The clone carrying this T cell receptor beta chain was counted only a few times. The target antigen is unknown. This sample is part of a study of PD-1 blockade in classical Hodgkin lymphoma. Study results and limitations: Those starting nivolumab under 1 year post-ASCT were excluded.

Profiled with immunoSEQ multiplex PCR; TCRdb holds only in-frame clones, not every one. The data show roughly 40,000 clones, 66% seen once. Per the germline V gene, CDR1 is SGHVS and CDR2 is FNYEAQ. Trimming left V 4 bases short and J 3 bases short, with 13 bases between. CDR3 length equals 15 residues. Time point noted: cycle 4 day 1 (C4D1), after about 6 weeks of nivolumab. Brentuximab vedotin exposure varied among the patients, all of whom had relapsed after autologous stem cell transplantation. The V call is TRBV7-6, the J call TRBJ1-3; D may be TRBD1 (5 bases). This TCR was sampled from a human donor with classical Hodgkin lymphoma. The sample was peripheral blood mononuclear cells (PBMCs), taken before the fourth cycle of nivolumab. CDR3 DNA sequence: TGTGCCAGCAGCTGGGGGATCGGGTTTGGAAACACCATATATTTT. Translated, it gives CASSWGIGFGNTIYF. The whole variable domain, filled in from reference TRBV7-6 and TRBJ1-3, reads GAGVSQSPRYKVTKRGQDVALRCDPISGHVSLYWYRQALGQGPEFLTYFNYEAQQDKSGLPNDRFSAERPEGSISTLTIQRTEQRDSAMYRCASSWGIGFGNTIYFGEGSWLTVV.